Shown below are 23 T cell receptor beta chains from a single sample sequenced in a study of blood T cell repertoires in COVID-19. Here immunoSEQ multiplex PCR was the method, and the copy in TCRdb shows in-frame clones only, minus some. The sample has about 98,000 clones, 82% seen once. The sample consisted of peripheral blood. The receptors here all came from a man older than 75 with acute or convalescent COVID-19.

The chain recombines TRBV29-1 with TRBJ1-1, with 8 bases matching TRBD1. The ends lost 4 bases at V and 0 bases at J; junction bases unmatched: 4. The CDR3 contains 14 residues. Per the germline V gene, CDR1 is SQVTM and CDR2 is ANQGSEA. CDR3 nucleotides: TGCAGCGTTGGGACAGGGAATATGAACACTGAAGCTTTCTTT. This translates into CSVGTGNMNTEAFF. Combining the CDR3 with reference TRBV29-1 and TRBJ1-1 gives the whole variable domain SAVISQKPSRDICQRGTSLTIQCQVDSQVTMMFWYRQQPGQSLTLIATANQGSEATYESGFVIDKFPISRPNLTFSTLTVSNMSPEDSSIYLCSVGTGNMNTEAFFGQGTRLTVV.

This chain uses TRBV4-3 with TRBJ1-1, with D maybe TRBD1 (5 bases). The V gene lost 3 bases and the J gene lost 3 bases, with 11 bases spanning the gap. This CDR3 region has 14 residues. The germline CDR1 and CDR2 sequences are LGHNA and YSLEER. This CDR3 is CASSHPGGDTEAFF. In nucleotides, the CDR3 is TGCGCCAGCAGCCATCCGGGGGGGGACACTGAAGCTTTCTTT.

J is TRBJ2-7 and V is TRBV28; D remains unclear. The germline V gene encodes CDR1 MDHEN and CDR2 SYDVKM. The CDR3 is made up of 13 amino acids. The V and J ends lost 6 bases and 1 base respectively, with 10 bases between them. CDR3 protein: CASSRSASYEQYF. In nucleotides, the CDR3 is TGTGCCAGCAGCCGAAGCGCGTCCTACGAGCAGTACTTC. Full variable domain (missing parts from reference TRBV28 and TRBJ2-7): DVKVTQSSRYLVKRTGEKVFLECVQDMDHENMFWYRQDPGLGLRLIYFSYDVKMKEKGDIPEGYSVSREKKERFSLILESASTNQTSMYLCASSRSASYEQYFGPGTRLTVT.

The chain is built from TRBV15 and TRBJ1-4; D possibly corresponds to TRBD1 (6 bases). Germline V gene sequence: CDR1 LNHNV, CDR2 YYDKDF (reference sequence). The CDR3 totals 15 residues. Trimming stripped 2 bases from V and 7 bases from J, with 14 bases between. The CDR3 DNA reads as TGTGCCACCAGCAGATTAACAGGGTTTGGTGAAAAACTGTTTTTT. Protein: CATSRLTGFGEKLFF.

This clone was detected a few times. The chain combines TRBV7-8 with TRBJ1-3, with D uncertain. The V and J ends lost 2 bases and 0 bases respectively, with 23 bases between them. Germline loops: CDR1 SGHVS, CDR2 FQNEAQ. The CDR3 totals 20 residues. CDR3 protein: CASSLKEAYDVPFSGNTIYF. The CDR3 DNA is TGTGCCAGCAGCTTAAAGGAAGCGTACGACGTCCCGTTCTCTGGAAACACCATATATTTT.

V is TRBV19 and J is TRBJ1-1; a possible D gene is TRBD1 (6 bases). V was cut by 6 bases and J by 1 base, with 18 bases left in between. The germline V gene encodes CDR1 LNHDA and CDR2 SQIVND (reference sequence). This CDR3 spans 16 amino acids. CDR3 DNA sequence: TGTGCCAGTAGCTCCCCTCACAGGGAAAAGAACACTGAAGCTTTCTTT. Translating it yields CASSSPHREKNTEAFF.

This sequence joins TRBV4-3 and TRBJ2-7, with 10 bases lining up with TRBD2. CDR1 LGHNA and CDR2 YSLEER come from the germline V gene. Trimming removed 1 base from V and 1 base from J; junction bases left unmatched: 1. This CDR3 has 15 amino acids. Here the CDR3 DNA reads TGCGCCAGCAGCCAAGTAGCGGGAGGTTCCTACGAGCAGTACTTC. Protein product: CASSQVAGGSYEQYF.

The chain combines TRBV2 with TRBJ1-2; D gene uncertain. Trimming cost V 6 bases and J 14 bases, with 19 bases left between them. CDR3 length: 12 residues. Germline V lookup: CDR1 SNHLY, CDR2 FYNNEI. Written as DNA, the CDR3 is TGTGCCAGCAGCGAAAGACGGTGGTCGGGGACCTTC. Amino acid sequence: CASSERRWSGTF.

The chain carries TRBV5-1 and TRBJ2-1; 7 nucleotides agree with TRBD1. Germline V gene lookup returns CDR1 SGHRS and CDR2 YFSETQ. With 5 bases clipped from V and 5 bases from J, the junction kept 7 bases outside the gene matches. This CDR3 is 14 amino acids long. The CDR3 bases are TGCGCCAGCAGGAAGGGACAGCCCAACAATGAGCAGTTCTTC. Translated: CASRKGQPNNEQFF.

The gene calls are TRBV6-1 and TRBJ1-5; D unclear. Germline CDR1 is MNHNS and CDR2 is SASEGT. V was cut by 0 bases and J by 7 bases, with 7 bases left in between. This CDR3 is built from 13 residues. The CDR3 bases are TGTGCCAGCAGTGAAGCGGCCTTCCAGCCCCAGCATTTT. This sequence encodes CASSEAAFQPQHF.

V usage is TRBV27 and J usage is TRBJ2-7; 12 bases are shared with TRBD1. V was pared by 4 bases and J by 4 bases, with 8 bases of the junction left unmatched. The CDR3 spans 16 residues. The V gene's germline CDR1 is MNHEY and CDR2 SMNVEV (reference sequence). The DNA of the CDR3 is TGTGCCAGCAGTTCCGCCGGGACAGGGGGCGAGTACGAGCAGTACTTC. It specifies CASSSAGTGGEYEQYF.

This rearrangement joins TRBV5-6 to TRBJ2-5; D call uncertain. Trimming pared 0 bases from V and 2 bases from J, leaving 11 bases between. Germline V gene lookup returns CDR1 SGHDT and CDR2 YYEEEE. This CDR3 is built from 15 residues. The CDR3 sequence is CASSLERNLQETQYF. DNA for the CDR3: TGTGCCAGCAGCTTGGAGAGGAACCTGCAAGAGACCCAGTACTTC.

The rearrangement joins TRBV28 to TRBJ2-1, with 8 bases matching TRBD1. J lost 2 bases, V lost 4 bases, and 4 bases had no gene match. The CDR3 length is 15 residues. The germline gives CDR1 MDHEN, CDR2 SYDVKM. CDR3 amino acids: CASSSGTGPYNEQFF. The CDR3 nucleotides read TGTGCCAGCAGTTCCGGGACAGGACCCTACAATGAGCAGTTCTTC.

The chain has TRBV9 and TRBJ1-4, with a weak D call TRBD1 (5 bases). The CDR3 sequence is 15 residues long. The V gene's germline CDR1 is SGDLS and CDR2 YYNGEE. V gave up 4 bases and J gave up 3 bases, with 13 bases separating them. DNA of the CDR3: TGTGCCAGCAGCCCCCCGGGGGGACCTAATGAAAAACTGTTTTTT. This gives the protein CASSPPGGPNEKLFF.

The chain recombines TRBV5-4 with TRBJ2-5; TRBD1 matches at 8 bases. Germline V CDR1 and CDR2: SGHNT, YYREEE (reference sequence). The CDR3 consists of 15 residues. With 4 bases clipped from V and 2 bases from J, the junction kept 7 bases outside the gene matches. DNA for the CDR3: TGTGCCAGCAGCCGAAGGGACAGGCCGCAAGAGACCCAGTACTTC. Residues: CASSRRDRPQETQYF.

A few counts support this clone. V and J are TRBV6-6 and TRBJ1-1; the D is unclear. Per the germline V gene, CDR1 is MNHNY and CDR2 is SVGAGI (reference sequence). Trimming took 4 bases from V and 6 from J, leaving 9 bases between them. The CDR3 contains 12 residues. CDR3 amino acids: CASSFDISEAFF. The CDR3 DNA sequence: TGTGCCAGCAGTTTCGACATTTCTGAAGCTTTCTTT.

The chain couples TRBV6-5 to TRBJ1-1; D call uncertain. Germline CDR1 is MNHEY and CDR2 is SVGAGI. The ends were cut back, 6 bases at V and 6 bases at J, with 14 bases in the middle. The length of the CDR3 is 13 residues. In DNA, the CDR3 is TGTGCCAGCAGGTTCACCCCGGCGGCTGAAGCTTTCTTT. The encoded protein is CASRFTPAAEAFF.

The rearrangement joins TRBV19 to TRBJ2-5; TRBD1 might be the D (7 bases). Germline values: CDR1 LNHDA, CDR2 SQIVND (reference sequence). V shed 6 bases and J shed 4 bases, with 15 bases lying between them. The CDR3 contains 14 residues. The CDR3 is CASSSAGGRETQYF. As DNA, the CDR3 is TGTGCCAGTAGCTCGGCAGGGGGGAGAGAGACCCAGTACTTC.

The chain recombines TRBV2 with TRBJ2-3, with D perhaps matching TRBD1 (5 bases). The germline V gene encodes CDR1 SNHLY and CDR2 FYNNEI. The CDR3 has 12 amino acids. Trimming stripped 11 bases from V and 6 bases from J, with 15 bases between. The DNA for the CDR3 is TGTGCCGGCAACTCAGGGAAGGATACGCAGTATTTT. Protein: CAGNSGKDTQYF. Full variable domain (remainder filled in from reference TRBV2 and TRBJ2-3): EPEVTQTPSHQVTQMGQEVILRCVPISNHLYFYWYRQILGQKVEFLVSFYNNEISEKSEIFDDQFSVERPDGSNFTLKIRSTKLEDSAMYFCAGNSGKDTQYFGPGTRLTVL.

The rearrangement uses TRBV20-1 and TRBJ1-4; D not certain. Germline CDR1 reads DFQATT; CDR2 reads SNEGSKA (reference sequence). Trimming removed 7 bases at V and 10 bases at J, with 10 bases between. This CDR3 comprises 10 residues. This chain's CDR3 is CSVISGKLFF. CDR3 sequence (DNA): TGCAGTGTTATCTCCGGAAAACTGTTTTTT.

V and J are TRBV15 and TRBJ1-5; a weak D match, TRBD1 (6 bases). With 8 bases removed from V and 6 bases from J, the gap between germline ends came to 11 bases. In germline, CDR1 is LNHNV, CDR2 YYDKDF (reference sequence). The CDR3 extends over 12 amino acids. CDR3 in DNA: TGTGCCACCGGGGGGGCAGGTCAGCCCCAGCATTTT. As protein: CATGGAGQPQHF.

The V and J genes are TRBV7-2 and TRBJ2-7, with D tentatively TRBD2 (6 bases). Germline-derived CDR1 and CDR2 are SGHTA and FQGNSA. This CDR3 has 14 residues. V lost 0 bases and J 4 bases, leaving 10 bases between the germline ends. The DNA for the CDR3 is TGTGCCAGCAGCTTAGCAGGCGGGGCGTACGAGCAGTACTTC. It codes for CASSLAGGAYEQYF.

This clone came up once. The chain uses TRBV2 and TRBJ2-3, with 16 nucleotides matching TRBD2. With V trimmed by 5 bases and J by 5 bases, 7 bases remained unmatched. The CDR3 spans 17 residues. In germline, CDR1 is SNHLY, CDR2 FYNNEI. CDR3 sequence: CASSPGTSGRARDTQYF. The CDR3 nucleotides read TGTGCCAGCAGTCCCGGGACTAGCGGGAGGGCAAGAGATACGCAGTATTTT.